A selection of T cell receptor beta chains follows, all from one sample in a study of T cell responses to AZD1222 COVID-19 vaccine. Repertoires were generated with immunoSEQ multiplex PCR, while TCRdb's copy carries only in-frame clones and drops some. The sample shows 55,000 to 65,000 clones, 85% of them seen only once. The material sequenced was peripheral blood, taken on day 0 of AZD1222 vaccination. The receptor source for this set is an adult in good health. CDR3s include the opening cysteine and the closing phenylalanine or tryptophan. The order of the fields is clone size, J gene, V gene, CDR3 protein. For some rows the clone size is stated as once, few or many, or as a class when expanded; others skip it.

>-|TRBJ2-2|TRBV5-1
CASNDGNTGELFF
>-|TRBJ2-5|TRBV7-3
CASSRDRQETQYF
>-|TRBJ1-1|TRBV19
CASSTYLQLGTEAFF
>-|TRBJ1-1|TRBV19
CASNPATATATEAFF
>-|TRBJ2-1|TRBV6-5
CASRITGGNYNEQFF
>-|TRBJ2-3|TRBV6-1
CASSEGLASTDTQYF
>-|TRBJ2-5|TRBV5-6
CASSLFAGGQETQYF
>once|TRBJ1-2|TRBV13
CASSTPGQVSGGYTF
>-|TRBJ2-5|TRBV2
CASSEKRADETQYF
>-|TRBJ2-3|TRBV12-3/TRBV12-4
CASSFRRDTQYF
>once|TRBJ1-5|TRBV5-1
CASSLEGQNQPQHF
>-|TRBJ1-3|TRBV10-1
CASSESGRNTIYF
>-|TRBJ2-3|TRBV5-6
CASSPPPGRDPTDTQYF
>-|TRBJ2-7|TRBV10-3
CAIWGGSGDYEQYF
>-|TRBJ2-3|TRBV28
CASSLGGWGTDTQYF
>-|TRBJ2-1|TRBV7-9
CASSLGSYNEQFF
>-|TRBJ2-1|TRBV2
CASEGLPGNEQFF
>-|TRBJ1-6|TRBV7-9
CASSSAGVVGSPLHF
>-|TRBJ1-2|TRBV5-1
CASSLMGGDYGYTF
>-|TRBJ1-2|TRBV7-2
CASSPTVSNYGYTF
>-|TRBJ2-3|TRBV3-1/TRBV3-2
CASSQVGWGTDTQYF
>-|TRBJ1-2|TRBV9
CASSATPRHGYTF
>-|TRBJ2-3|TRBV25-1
CASSADRGLRDTQYF
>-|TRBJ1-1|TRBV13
CASSFRADRGGTEAFF
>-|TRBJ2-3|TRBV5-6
CASRNVLLAGWREGDTQYF
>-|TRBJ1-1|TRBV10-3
CALTSGPYTEAFF
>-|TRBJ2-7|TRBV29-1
CSVELWGMDEQYF
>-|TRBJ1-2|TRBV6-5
CASSRTTIPDYF
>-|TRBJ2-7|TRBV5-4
CASSRPRTGNEQYF
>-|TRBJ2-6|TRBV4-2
CASSQDLGNGANVLTF
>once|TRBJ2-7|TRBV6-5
CASSYRQPGSYEQYF